This is a list of T cell receptor beta chains from one sample in a study of T cell responses to AZD1222 COVID-19 vaccine. Clones were read by immunoSEQ multiplex PCR, and TCRdb kept only the in-frame ones, dropping some. The repertoire holds tens of thousands of clones, with roughly 90% as singletons. This specimen consisted of peripheral blood, obtained 28 days after the second AZD1222 dose. These receptors were obtained from an adult who received the AZD1222 COVID-19 vaccine. Both conserved end residues are part of each CDR3. The D gene is left open where the match is weak. Part of the rows lack a size; the others show once, few, many or a class for expanded clones.

size,D,V,J,CDR3,DNA
-,-,TRBV19,TRBJ2-1,CASSIPGLSSYNEQFF,TGTGCCAGTAGTATACCGGGACTTAGCTCCTACAATGAGCAGTTCTTC
-,TRBD2,TRBV5-1,TRBJ2-1,CASSMELAGRGNEQFF,TGCGCCAGCAGCATGGAGCTAGCGGGGCGGGGGAATGAGCAGTTCTTC
-,-,TRBV19,TRBJ1-1,CASSITREGTEAFF,TGTGCCAGTAGTATTACCAGGGAAGGCACTGAAGCTTTCTTT
-,TRBD1,TRBV5-1,TRBJ2-7,CASSLAGLQGDGYEQYF,TGCGCCAGCAGCTTGGCGGGTTTACAGGGGGACGGGTACGAGCAGTACTTC
-,-,TRBV6-5,TRBJ1-3,CASRTVSSGNTIYF,TGTGCCAGCAGAACAGTGAGCTCTGGAAACACCATATATTTT
-,-,TRBV5-1,TRBJ2-3,CASSLGQENGEEDTQYF,TGCGCCAGCAGCTTGGGCCAGGAGAATGGTGAGGAAGATACGCAGTATTTT
-,-,TRBV19,TRBJ2-2,CASSRTTGELFF,TGTGCCAGTAGTCGGACCACCGGGGAGCTGTTTTTT
-,-,TRBV30,TRBJ1-3,CAWSPGNTIYF,TGTGCCTGGAGCCCTGGAAACACCATATATTTT
-,-,TRBV6-2/TRBV6-3,TRBJ2-3,CASSYSEPDTQYF,TGTGCCAGCAGTTACAGTGAGCCAGATACGCAGTATTTT
once,TRBD2,TRBV3-1/TRBV3-2,TRBJ2-3,CASSQDLWRGGPDTQYF,TGTGCCAGCAGCCAAGATCTGTGGCGGGGGGGCCCAGATACGCAGTATTTT
-,-,TRBV3-1/TRBV3-2,TRBJ2-1,CASSQGETGVSSYNEQFF,TGTGCCAGCAGCCAAGGGGAGACAGGAGTAAGCTCCTACAATGAGCAGTTCTTC
-,-,TRBV6-2/TRBV6-3,TRBJ2-7,CASSLVPSGPYEQYF,TGTGCCAGCAGTTTAGTCCCAAGCGGTCCCTACGAGCAGTACTTC
-,TRBD1,TRBV5-1,TRBJ2-1,CASSLYRGSSYNEQFF,TGCGCCAGCAGCTTGTACAGGGGGAGCTCCTACAATGAGCAGTTCTTC
-,-,TRBV19,TRBJ2-5,CASSTQKGETQYF,TGTGCCAGTAGTACCCAAAAGGGGGAGACCCAGTACTTC
-,-,TRBV7-8,TRBJ1-5,CASSLGESGTDSNQPQHF,TGTGCCAGCAGCTTAGGGGAGTCCGGGACGGATAGCAATCAGCCCCAGCATTTT
-,TRBD2,TRBV6-2/TRBV6-3,TRBJ2-7,CASSYTSGYEQYF,TGTGCCAGCAGTTATACTAGCGGATACGAGCAGTACTTC